One sample yielded the 2 T cell receptor beta chains listed below, sequenced in a study of regulatory T cells in long-lasting Graves disease. Relying on iRepertoire HTBI primers and Arm-PCR of CDR3 regions, the team built TCR beta libraries. A single record per CDR3 protein comes from TCRdb applying MiXCR to the multiplex PCR reads. The table shows about 530,000 distinct CDR3 sequences, with about 16% occurring only once. Sample time point: newly diagnosed GD, antithyroid drugs for less than 3 months. From RNA extracted from PBMCs, the TCR library was made. The same data also went into a second study, on T cells in Graves' hyperthyroidism and ophthalmopathy.

The sequences come from peripheral blood mononuclear cells (PBMCs), collected at new diagnosis, from a patient treated with antithyroid drugs. These receptors were obtained from a woman aged 40-60 years with Graves disease.

This clonotype showed up many times. V usage is TRBV6-2 or TRBV6-3 and J usage is TRBJ1-6; no firm D call. V was shortened by 4 bases and J by 10 bases, with 11 bases between the two germline ends. This CDR3 has 13 amino acids. CDR1 is MNHEY, CDR2 SVGEGT, per germline. The CDR3 here is CASSSPGRSPLHF. The CDR3 region has the DNA TGTGCCAGCAGTTCCCCAGGACGCTCACCCCTCCACTTT.

The chain uses TRBV5-4 and TRBJ1-2; D gene unclear. CDR1 is SGHNT and CDR2 is YYREEE in the germline V gene (reference sequence). Trimming took 1 base from V and 0 from J, leaving 13 bases between them. The CDR3 runs 16 residues. CDR3 sequence (DNA): TGTGCCAGCAGCTTGTTAGGCTACCGGACTAACTATGGCTACACCTTC. The encoded protein is CASSLLGYRTNYGYTF.